A selection of T cell receptor gamma chains follows, all from one sample in a study of gamma-delta T cells after stem cell transplantation. TCRdb re-called the RT-PCR reads using CATT. The sample has fewer than 2,000 gamma-chain clones; 15% to 20% are singletons. Sequencing was carried out using gamma-delta T cells. The receptors originated from a human donor. It is not recorded whose cells these are; they may come from a transplant donor. Each CDR3 is given with its conserved first and last residue. Only some rows state a clone size, as once, few, many or a class for expanded clones.

size	J	V	DNA	CDR3
few	TRGJP2	TRGV8	TGTGCCACCTGGGATCCGCCCTTTCGCTATGATTGGATCAAGACGTTT	CATWDPPFRYDWIKTF
-	TRGJ1/TRGJ2	TRGV4	TGTGCCACCTGGGATGGTTCTCCTTCTTATTATAAGAAACTCTTC	CATWDGSPSYYKKLF
-	TRGJ1/TRGJ2	TRGV2	TGTGCCACCTGGGACGGAACTAAGAAACTCTTT	CATWDGTKKLF
-	TRGJ1/TRGJ2	TRGV5	TGTGCCACCTGGGACAGTCCGGGGGAGAAACTCTTC	CATWDSPGEKLF
medium-sized	TRGJP2	TRGV2	TGTGCCACCTGGGAGCTGTCTTGGATCAAGACGTTT	CATWELSWIKTF
-	TRGJP1	TRGV4	TGTGCCACCTGGGATGAGGGGTTCTCCGGTTGGTTCAAGATATTT	CATWDEGFSGWFKIF
few	TRGJ1/TRGJ2	TRGV2	TGTGCCACCTGGGACGCGAATTATTATAAGAAACTCTTT	CATWDANYYKKLF
-	TRGJ1/TRGJ2	TRGV3	TGTGCCACCTGGGACAGAAGCTATTATAAGAAACTCTTT	CATWDRSYYKKLF
few	TRGJ1/TRGJ2	TRGV4	TGTGCCACCTGGGATGGTGATTATAAGAAACTCTTT	CATWDGDYKKLF
few	TRGJ1/TRGJ2	TRGV2	TGTGCCACCTGGGAGGGCGATAAGAAACTCTTT	CATWEGDKKLF
-	TRGJ1/TRGJ2	TRGV4	TGTGCCACCTGGGATGGGCCTGTGGAGAAACTCTTT	CATWDGPVEKLF
-	TRGJP2	TRGV8	TGTGCCACCTGGGATAAGGGGCGTTGTGATTGGATCAAGACGTTT	CATWDKGRCDWIKTF
few	TRGJ1/TRGJ2	TRGV4	TGTGCCACCTGGGATGACTATAAGAAACTCTTT	CATWDDYKKLF
-	TRGJ1/TRGJ2	TRGV3	TGTGCCACCTGGGACAGGCGGCATTGGAAGAAACTCTTT	CATWDRRHWKKLF
few	TRGJP	TRGV9	TGTGCCTTGTGGGAGAAGTTGGGCAAAAAAATCAAGGTATTT	CALWEKLGKKIKVF
few	TRGJ1/TRGJ2	TRGV3	TGTGCCACCTGGGACTCCCATTATTATAAGAAACTCTTT	CATWDSHYYKKLF
few	TRGJP2	TRGV2	TGTGCCACCTGGGACGGCATTTTAACGGGTGATTGGATCAAGACGTTT	CATWDGILTGDWIKTF
-	TRGJ1/TRGJ2	TRGV8	TGTGCCACGCCGAATTATTATAAGAAACTCTTT	CATPNYYKKLF
-	TRGJP	TRGV9	TGTGCCTTGTGGGAGGTGCAGTTGGGCAAAAAAATCAAGGTATTT	CALWEVQLGKKIKVF
-	TRGJ1/TRGJ2	TRGV3	TGTGCCGCCTGGGCCAACTTCGGGCCCCCGGGGAAACTCTTT	CAAWANFGPPGKLF
-	TRGJ1/TRGJ2	TRGV2	TGTGCCACCTGGGACGGGCCTTTGGGTAAGAAACTCTTT	CATWDGPLGKKLF
few	TRGJP1	TRGV4	TGTGCCACCTGGGATGCTTCCCCCACCACTGGTTGGTTCAAGATATTT	CATWDASPTTGWFKIF
large	TRGJ1/TRGJ2	TRGV5	TGTGCCACCTGGGACAGTTCTCCTTATTATAAGAAACTCTTT	CATWDSSPYYKKLF
-	TRGJ1/TRGJ2	TRGV4	TGTGCCACCTGGGATTCAAGTTATTATAAGAAACTCTTT	CATWDSSYYKKLF
medium-sized	TRGJ1/TRGJ2	TRGV2	TGTGCCACCTGGGACGGGCCCCCGAATTATTATAAGAAACTCTTT	CATWDGPPNYYKKLF
few	TRGJ1/TRGJ2	TRGV3	TGTGCCACCTGGGACCCGGAGAATTATTATAAGAAACTCTTT	CATWDPENYYKKLF
large	TRGJ1/TRGJ2	TRGV9	TGTGCCTTGTGGGAGGGTTATTATAAGAAACTCTTT	CALWEGYYKKLF
few	TRGJ1/TRGJ2	TRGV4	TGTGCCACCTGGTCTTATAAGAAACTCTTT	CATWSYKKLF
-	TRGJP2	TRGV8	TGTGCCACCCCCAGTAGTGATTGGATCAAGACGTTT	CATPSSDWIKTF
-	TRGJ1/TRGJ2	TRGV3	TGTGCCACCTGGGACAGGCCCTATTATAAGAAACTCTTT	CATWDRPYYKKLF
-	TRGJ1/TRGJ2	TRGV4	TGTGCCACCTGGGATCCGAATAAGAAACTCTTT	CATWDPNKKLF
large	TRGJ1/TRGJ2	TRGV4	TGTGCCACCTGGGACGCACCTTATTATAAGAAACTCTTT	CATWDAPYYKKLF
-	TRGJ1/TRGJ2	TRGV4	TGTGCCACCTGGGATGGGGGTTTCAAGAAACTCTTT	CATWDGGFKKLF
few	TRGJ1/TRGJ2	TRGV2	TGTGCCACCTGGGACGAGCGGAGGTATTATAAGAAACTCTTT	CATWDERRYYKKLF
large	TRGJP2	TRGV8	TGTGCCACCTGGGACCCTGACGGGAGTTGGATCAAGACGTTT	CATWDPDGSWIKTF
large	TRGJ1/TRGJ2	TRGV2	TGTGCCACCTGGGGGAGTTATAAGAAACTCTTT	CATWGSYKKLF
-	TRGJ1/TRGJ2	TRGV2	TGTGCCACCTGGGAAGGCCTAAGTTATTATAAGAAACTCTTT	CATWEGLSYYKKLF
few	TRGJ1/TRGJ2	TRGV8	TGTGCCACCTGGATCACGGGGTTGGCGGATTATAAGAAACTCTTT	CATWITGLADYKKLF
few	TRGJ1/TRGJ2	TRGV2	TGTGCCACCTGGGACGCCCTTGATTATTATAAGAAACTCTTT	CATWDALDYYKKLF
-	TRGJP	TRGV9	TGTGCCTTGTGGGTCGAATTGGGCAAAAAAATCAAGGTATTT	CALWVELGKKIKVF
-	TRGJ1/TRGJ2	TRGV4	TGTGCCACCTGGGACGTTTATTATAAGAAACTCTTT	CATWDVYYKKLF
-	TRGJ1/TRGJ2	TRGV2	TGTGCCACCTGGGACGGGTACGGCTATAAGAAACTCTTT	CATWDGYGYKKLF
-	TRGJP	TRGV9	TGTGCCTTGTGGGAGGTTACGGTGGGCAAAAAAATCAAGGTATTT	CALWEVTVGKKIKVF
large	TRGJ1/TRGJ2	TRGV2	TGTGCCACCTGGGACGCGACGAATTATTATAAGAAACTCTTT	CATWDATNYYKKLF
few	TRGJ1/TRGJ2	TRGV8	TGTGCCACCTGGGATGTGGCCAAGGTTTATTATAAGAAACTCTTT	CATWDVAKVYYKKLF
few	TRGJ1/TRGJ2	TRGV4	TGTGCCACCTGGGATTTGGCTAATTATAAGAAACTCTTT	CATWDLANYKKLF
large	TRGJ1/TRGJ2	TRGV2	TGTGCCACCTGGGACGGGCCGAAGAAACTCTTT	CATWDGPKKLF
-	TRGJ1/TRGJ2	TRGV4	TGTGCCACCTGGGATCATGGGAAACTCTTT	CATWDHGKLF
few	TRGJ1/TRGJ2	TRGV4	TGTGCCACCTGGGCCCGATCGAATTATTATAAGAAACTCTTT	CATWARSNYYKKLF
-	TRGJ1/TRGJ2	TRGV4	TGCGCCACCTGCGGTTATTATAAGAAACTCTTT	CATCGYYKKLF
few	TRGJ1/TRGJ2	TRGV9	TGTGCCTTGTGGGAACTGGGGCAGAAACTCTTT	CALWELGQKLF
large	TRGJ1/TRGJ2	TRGV5	TGTGCCACCTGGGACAGTAATAAGAAACTCTTT	CATWDSNKKLF